This T cell receptor beta chain was documented in a study of T-cell memory formation after mild COVID-19. TCRdb independently ran MiXCR on the 5' RACE reads; one entry per CDR3 protein. This sample has 300,000 to 350,000 distinct CDR3 sequences, with 13% found just once. This clonotype was found a few times. The CDR3 has 16 residues. The ends were cut back, 1 base at V and 1 base at J, with 12 bases in the middle. The germline V gene encodes CDR1 SGHRS and CDR2 YFSETQ. This sequence originates from a man between 18 and 29 years old who had mild COVID-19 (a few samples of this study predate the infection). Cell type and time point are not known. The chain uses TRBV5-1 and TRBJ2-1; D may be TRBD1 (5 bases). Sequencing used PBMCs or a T cell subset sorted from them (not recorded which). CDR3 nucleotides: TGCGCCAGCAGCTTGAGGGGTGGCGGATCCTACAATGAGCAGTTCTTC. This sequence encodes CASSLRGGGSYNEQFF.